Below, 25 T cell receptor beta chains from the same sample are listed, as sequenced in a study of T-cell reconstitution after alpha-beta-depleted transplantation in children. During its preparation, the TCRbeta library received unique molecular identifiers. A single record per CDR3 protein comes from TCRdb applying MiXCR to the PCR reads. Altogether roughly 48,000 distinct CDR3 sequences are present, 5.8% being singletons, with the ten largest covering over 25%. Sequenced here: PBMCs, mostly from graft donor cells, sampled 60 days after TCRalphabeta/CD19-depleted stem cell transplant. These receptors all stem from a female patient aged 2 to 10 who had a stem cell transplant for aplastic anemia, so the T cells may come from the graft donor.

This chain links TRBV18 with TRBJ2-7, with 7 nucleotides matching TRBD2. The germline V gene has CDR1 KGHSH and CDR2 LQKENI. The V segment lost 5 bases and the J segment 1 base; nucleotides outside the gene matches: 11. The CDR3 contains 16 residues. The CDR3 protein is CASSSAGDGGSYEQYF. The CDR3 DNA reads as TGTGCCAGCTCATCGGCCGGGGACGGGGGGTCCTACGAGCAGTACTTC.

This clonotype showed up just a few times. The gene calls are TRBV30 and TRBJ2-5; either TRBD1 or TRBD2 may supply D (5 bases each). V was shortened by 1 base and J by 10 bases, with 10 bases between the two germline ends. The CDR3 runs 11 residues. Germline V gene data show CDR1 as GTSNPN and CDR2 as SVGIG (reference sequence). CDR3 DNA: TGTGCCTGGAGTGAGGGACCTATCCAGTACTTC. Its translation: CAWSEGPIQYF.

In its sample, this clonotype was seen many times. The gene calls are TRBV20-1 and TRBJ1-3, with TRBD1 as a possible D gene (6 bases). The CDR3 totals 15 residues. V was shortened by 0 bases and J by 2 bases, with 11 bases between the two germline ends. Germline V gene lookup returns CDR1 DFQATT and CDR2 SNEGSKA (reference sequence). The CDR3 DNA reads as TGCAGTGCTAGAGAGTACAGGGTGCCTGGAAACACCATATATTTT. Its translation: CSAREYRVPGNTIYF.

This clonotype was detected many times. The V gene is TRBV10-3, the J gene TRBJ1-2; 8 nucleotides align to TRBD1. The length of the CDR3 is 14 residues. V lost 6 bases and J lost 4; bases outside the gene matches: 7. The germline CDR1 and CDR2 sequences are ENHRY and SYGVKD. The chain's CDR3 is CAISGQGALYGYTF. The CDR3 nucleotides are TGTGCCATCAGCGGACAGGGAGCTCTCTATGGCTACACCTTC.

There are many counts of this clonotype. The chain uses TRBV28 and TRBJ2-2; D might be TRBD1 (6 bases). Germline CDR1 is MDHEN and CDR2 is SYDVKM. Trimming cost V 6 bases and J 0 bases, with 14 bases left between them. The CDR3 consists of 16 residues. CDR3 region: CASSPTGPSNTGELFF. Here the CDR3 DNA reads TGTGCCAGCAGCCCGACAGGTCCCTCGAACACCGGGGAGCTGTTTTTT.

This clonotype was counted at least ten times. The chain couples TRBV10-3 to TRBJ2-2; D is unclear. Trimming left V 8 bases short and J 6 bases short, with 16 bases between. Germline V lookup: CDR1 ENHRY, CDR2 SYGVKD. The CDR3 has 14 amino acids. This chain's CDR3 is CAIGSPSSPGELFF. The CDR3 DNA sequence: TGTGCCATCGGTTCTCCTAGTTCCCCCGGGGAGCTGTTTTTT.

In this sample, this clonotype turned up many times. The chain combines TRBV6-2 or TRBV6-3 with TRBJ2-7; TRBD1 aligns across 8 bases. Germline assignment: CDR1 MNHEY and CDR2 SVGEGT. The CDR3 has 14 amino acids. The ends lost 6 bases at V and 2 bases at J; junction bases unmatched: 6. In DNA, the CDR3 is TGTGCCAGCAGGCGGCAGGGGGCGACCTACGAGCAGTACTTC. Its protein product is CASRRQGATYEQYF.

This clonotype appeared many times. V is TRBV6-5 and J is TRBJ2-2; 7 nucleotides agree with TRBD2. Germline CDR1 and CDR2: MNHEY and SVGAGI. J lost 8 bases, V lost 4 bases, and 10 bases had no gene match. This CDR3 contains 15 residues. The CDR3 region has the DNA TGTGCCAGCAGTTTCCCAGCGGGGCCAAGGGGGGAGCTGTTTTTT. The encoded protein is CASSFPAGPRGELFF.

This clonotype was found many times. This chain uses TRBV28 with TRBJ1-4; perhaps TRBD1 as D (5 bases). Trimming took off 9 bases at V and 6 bases at J, with 14 bases between the two ends. The CDR3 consists of 13 residues. CDR1 and CDR2 from the germline V gene are MDHEN and SYDVKM. The CDR3 region has the DNA TGTGCCAGTATCCGGGGGGGAGATGAAAAACTGTTTTTT. Its protein product is CASIRGGDEKLFF.

This clonotype was seen repeatedly, ten times or more. The genes are TRBV28 and TRBJ1-5; D is undetermined. Deletions cut 2 bases from V and 9 bases from J, with 17 bases between. The CDR3 has 15 residues. CDR1 is MDHEN, CDR2 SYDVKM, per germline. In DNA form, the CDR3 reads TGTGCCAGCAGTTTAAACTCCCCAGTTAGTCCGCCCCAGCATTTT. It codes for CASSLNSPVSPPQHF.

In this sample, this clonotype turned up many times. The chain is built from TRBV4-3 and TRBJ1-1; no firm D call. This CDR3 has 14 residues. The V end lost 1 base, the J end lost 1 base, and 7 bases lay between the germline ends. Germline CDR1 is LGHNA and CDR2 is YSLEER. The CDR3 here is CASSQVGRNTEAFF. CDR3 nucleotides: TGCGCCAGCAGCCAAGTTGGCAGGAACACTGAAGCTTTCTTT.

This clonotype was picked up many times. The chain links TRBV28 to TRBJ2-7; 7 bases are shared with TRBD1. In germline, CDR1 is MDHEN, CDR2 SYDVKM. This CDR3 is 15 amino acids long. V gave up 7 bases and J gave up 3 bases; unmatched junction bases: 12. CDR3 in DNA: TGTGCCAGCAAGGGCGCGCAGGGGGTAGTCTACGAGCAGTACTTC. It translates to CASKGAQGVVYEQYF.

Only a few counts were recorded for this clonotype. This CDR3 is CASSRPGATDTQYF. In DNA, the CDR3 is TGTGCCAGCAGCCGCCCGGGGGCCACAGATACGCAGTATTTT. The J gene is TRBJ2-3, the V gene TRBV7-2; D may match TRBD1 or TRBD2 (6 bases each). Trimming shortened V by 5 bases and J by 2 bases, and 11 bases separated the two germline ends. The CDR3 totals 14 residues. Germline values: CDR1 SGHTA, CDR2 FQGNSA.

This clonotype was detected ten times or more. The chain is built from TRBV7-3 and TRBJ2-6, with TRBD2 identical over 10 bases. This CDR3 is 21 amino acids long. Germline CDR1 reads SGHTA; CDR2 reads FQGTGA. The J segment lost 0 bases and the V segment lost 2 bases, leaving 13 bases of the junction unmatched. In nucleotides, the CDR3 is TGTGCCAGCAGCTTATCCCGTCCTGCTAGCGGGGGCTTCTCTGGGGCCAACGTCCTGACTTTC. Translating it yields CASSLSRPASGGFSGANVLTF. Full variable domain (outside the CDR3, taken from reference TRBV7-3 and TRBJ2-6): GAGVSQTPSNKVTEKGKYVELRCDPISGHTALYWYRQSLGQGPEFLIYFQGTGAADDSGLPNDRFFAVRPEGSVSTLKIQRTERGDSAVYLCASSLSRPASGGFSGANVLTFGAGSRLTVL.

This clonotype occurred many times. The chain combines TRBV6-5 with TRBJ1-5; D ambiguous. The CDR3 is 13 amino acids. Between the trimmed V and J ends, which lost 6 bases and 4 bases, there was a span of 10 bases. Looked up from germline, CDR1 is MNHEY and CDR2 is SVGAGI. The CDR3 bases are TGTGCCAGCAGCCCCCAGGTTAATCAGCCCCAGCATTTT. It yields the protein CASSPQVNQPQHF.

This clonotype was detected many times. The chain couples TRBV10-3 to TRBJ2-7; the match to TRBD1 covers 9 bases. Germline CDR1 reads ENHRY; CDR2 reads SYGVKD. This CDR3 is built from 13 residues. V shed 7 bases and J 1 base; nucleotides not matched to a gene: 2. As DNA, the CDR3 is TGTGCCATCAACGGACAGGGGTCCTACGAGCAGTACTTC. Translating gives CAINGQGSYEQYF.

This clonotype was counted at least ten times. The rearrangement joins TRBV7-2 to TRBJ2-5, with D possibly matching TRBD2 (6 bases). CDR3 length: 15 amino acids. Germline CDR1 and CDR2: SGHTA and FQGNSA. Between the trimmed V and J ends, which lost 1 base and 5 bases, there was a span of 14 bases. The CDR3 DNA is TGTGCCAGCAGCTTAGAAGGGCGGGATAGGGAGACCCAGTACTTC. Its protein product is CASSLEGRDRETQYF.

There are many counts of this clonotype. The J gene is TRBJ2-5, the V gene TRBV27; 11 positions match TRBD2. Germline V gene sequence: CDR1 MNHEY, CDR2 SMNVEV (reference sequence). The CDR3 has 15 residues. Germline trimming cut 4 bases from V and 5 bases from J; bases unmatched to any gene: 6. The CDR3 DNA reads as TGTGCCAGCAGTTCCCTAGCGGGGGGCTTCGAGACCCAGTACTTC. Protein product: CASSSLAGGFETQYF.

This clonotype was seen repeatedly, ten times or more. V is TRBV12-3 or TRBV12-4 and J is TRBJ1-2; 8 bases match TRBD1. This CDR3 is built from 13 residues. The V segment lost 6 bases and the J segment 7 bases; nucleotides outside the gene matches: 7. The DNA of the CDR3 is TGTGCCAGCAGGCTGCAGGGGGCTGGTGGCTACACCTTC. Protein product: CASRLQGAGGYTF.

The table lists this clonotype with a few counts. This chain joins TRBV7-3 and TRBJ1-1, with 9 bases matching TRBD1. After removal of 6 bases from V and 4 bases from J, the junction contained 6 bases not matched to a gene. Germline CDR1 is SGHTA and CDR2 is FQGTGA. This CDR3 has 14 residues. CDR3 nucleotides: TGTGCCAGCAGAGATACAGGGGGCGGCACTGAAGCTTTCTTT. It encodes CASRDTGGGTEAFF.

This clonotype appeared many times. The chain recombines TRBV9 with TRBJ2-1; the D is unclear. The CDR3 sequence is 15 residues long. Trimming stripped 0 bases from V and 7 bases from J, with 14 bases between. The germline CDR1 and CDR2 sequences are SGDLS and YYNGEE. This chain's CDR3 is CASSVEIVVVNEQFF. The CDR3 region has the DNA TGTGCCAGCAGCGTAGAAATCGTGGTGGTGAATGAGCAGTTCTTC.

This sequence joins TRBV7-8 and TRBJ1-3; D not resolved. The CDR3 loop spans 15 amino acids. The germline V and J ends were trimmed by 0 bases and 5 bases, with 11 bases remaining between them. Looked up from germline, CDR1 is SGHVS and CDR2 is FQNEAQ. As DNA, the CDR3 is TGTGCCAGCAGCTTAGCGCTTTCCGGCCGAAACACCATATATTTT. Translating it yields CASSLALSGRNTIYF. The full variable domain, in which reference TRBV7-8 and TRBJ1-3 provide the parts outside the CDR3, is GAGVSQSPRYKVAKRGQDVALRCDPISGHVSLFWYQQALGQGPEFLTYFQNEAQLDKSGLPSDRFFAERPEGSVSTLKIQRTQQEDSAVYLCASSLALSGRNTIYFGEGSWLTVV.

This clonotype was counted many times. V is TRBV7-2 and J is TRBJ1-3, with D possibly matching TRBD1 (5 bases). CDR1 and CDR2 from the germline V gene are SGHTA and FQGNSA. The CDR3 runs 15 residues. V dropped 5 bases and J dropped 0 bases, with 11 bases sitting between them. The CDR3 here is CASSPDRYSGNTIYF. The DNA of the CDR3 is TGTGCCAGCAGCCCAGACAGATACTCTGGAAACACCATATATTTT.

The sample holds a few counts of this clonotype. The rearrangement joins TRBV30 to TRBJ1-2, with TRBD1 matching 12 bases. This CDR3 region has 14 residues. CDR1 and CDR2 (germline): GTSNPN, SVGIG (reference sequence). J was trimmed by 0 bases and V by 7 bases; bases with no gene match: 3. The CDR3 nucleotides are TGTGCCTCGGGACAGGGGGCGACTAACTATGGCTACACCTTC. It translates to CASGQGATNYGYTF.

The genes are TRBV4-3 and TRBJ2-5; 7 bases fit TRBD2. The V segment lost 0 bases and the J segment 4 bases; nucleotides outside the gene matches: 5. CDR1 and CDR2 (germline): LGHNA, YSLEER. The CDR3 consists of 15 residues. The CDR3 DNA reads as TGCGCCAGCAGCCAAGAGCCAGGGAGGGGAGAGACCCAGTACTTC. This translates into CASSQEPGRGETQYF.